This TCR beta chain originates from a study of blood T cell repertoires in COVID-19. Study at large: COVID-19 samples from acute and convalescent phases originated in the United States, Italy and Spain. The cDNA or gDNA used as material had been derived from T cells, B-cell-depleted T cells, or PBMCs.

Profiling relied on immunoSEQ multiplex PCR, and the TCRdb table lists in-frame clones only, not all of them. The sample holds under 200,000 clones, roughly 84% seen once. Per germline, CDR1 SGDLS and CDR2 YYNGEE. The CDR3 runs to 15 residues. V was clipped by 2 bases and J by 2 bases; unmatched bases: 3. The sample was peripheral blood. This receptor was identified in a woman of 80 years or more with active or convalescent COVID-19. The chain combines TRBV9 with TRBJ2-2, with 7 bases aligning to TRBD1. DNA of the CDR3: TGTGCCAGCAGCGTTCGGGACAGAAACACCGGGGAGCTGTTTTTT. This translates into CASSVRDRNTGELFF.